This T cell receptor (beta chain) derives from a study of T-cell reconstitution after alpha-beta-depleted transplantation in children. Broader study findings: Several hundred graft clones that had expanded were reportedly the source of alpha-beta T cells about two months after transplant. Newly generated T cells supplied most T-cell counts and diversity one year post-transplant. Surviving recipient T cells and thymic progenitors underlay high day-60 TCRbeta diversity in some patients.

Worth noting for this clonotype: The target antigen is unknown.

The CDR3 runs 13 residues. V lost 0 bases, J lost 7 bases, and 4 bases lay in between. CDR1 MNHEY and CDR2 SVGAGI come from the germline V gene. Unique molecular identifiers were used in preparing the TCRbeta library. TCRdb reprocessed the PCR reads with MiXCR, giving one entry per CDR3 protein. Of 350,000 to 500,000 distinct CDR3 sequences in the sample, over 40% were seen once. The gene calls are TRBV6-5 and TRBJ1-6; the D is unclear. The starting material was PBMCs, obtained before TCRalphabeta/CD19-depleted stem cell transplant. The sequence derives from a girl aged 2-10 years with aplastic anemia, due to receive a stem cell transplant. CDR3 nucleotide sequence: TGTGCCAGCAGTTACTCTGCGAATTCACCCCTCCACTTT. Translated: CASSYSANSPLHF.